This entry lists 20 T cell receptor beta chains sequenced from one sample in a study of cytomegalovirus exposure and HLA in healthy donors. With 60 Vbeta and 13 Jbeta primers, the PCR was carried out. Here immunoSEQ multiplex PCR was the method, and the copy in TCRdb shows in-frame clones only, minus some. The data contain 130,000 or so clones, approximately 87% of them singletons. The sample was PBMCs. These receptors came from a woman aged 30 to 39 in good health and CMV-seronegative.

This clone was recorded a few times. J is TRBJ1-5 and V is TRBV2; 8 positions agree with TRBD1. V was pared by 1 base and J by 5 bases, with 4 bases of the junction left unmatched. Germline values: CDR1 SNHLY, CDR2 FYNNEI. CDR3 length: 15 residues. The CDR3 coding sequence is TGTGCCAGCAGTGAAGGTGGACAGGGCCATCAGCCCCAGCATTTT. Encoded protein: CASSEGGQGHQPQHF.

The chain recombines TRBV10-1 with TRBJ2-7; D ambiguous. Germline loops: CDR1 WNHNN, CDR2 SYGVQD (reference sequence). The CDR3 runs 11 residues. The V gene lost 8 bases and the J gene lost 9 bases, with 14 bases spanning the gap. As DNA, the CDR3 is TGCGCCAGCCTAGTAGGCAGCCGGCAGTACTTC. Translating gives CASLVGSRQYF.

The rearrangement joins TRBV28 to TRBJ2-5, with TRBD2 matching 7 bases. Germline V gene sequence: CDR1 MDHEN, CDR2 SYDVKM. J lost 1 base, V lost 5 bases, and 7 bases had no gene match. The CDR3 is made up of 15 amino acids. The CDR3 DNA follows: TGTGCCAGCAGTCCGCTACTAGCGAGCCAAGAGACCCAGTACTTC. Encoded protein: CASSPLLASQETQYF.

This chain uses TRBV28 with TRBJ2-7, with D uncertain. Germline CDR1 reads MDHEN; CDR2 reads SYDVKM. Between the trimmed V and J ends, which lost 5 bases and 2 bases, there was a span of 10 bases. The CDR3 has 13 residues. Here the CDR3 DNA reads TGTGCCAGCAGTCTGCCCGGAGCCTACGAGCAGTACTTC. Translating gives CASSLPGAYEQYF. Full variable domain (rest looked up from reference TRBV28 and TRBJ2-7): DVKVTQSSRYLVKRTGEKVFLECVQDMDHENMFWYRQDPGLGLRLIYFSYDVKMKEKGDIPEGYSVSREKKERFSLILESASTNQTSMYLCASSLPGAYEQYFGPGTRLTVT.

The chain recombines TRBV29-1 with TRBJ2-3; 11 nucleotides match TRBD2. Germline CDR1 and CDR2: SQVTM and ANQGSEA. The CDR3 is 14 amino acids. Trimming cost V 8 bases and J 4 bases; bases outside gene matches: 8. The CDR3 DNA reads as TGCAGCTCTGACGCTAGCGGGGGGTCAGATACGCAGTATTTT. This sequence encodes CSSDASGGSDTQYF.

CDR3 coding DNA: TGTGCCAGCAGTTCTAGCGGGACTTACACCGGGGAGCTGTTTTTT. Protein sequence: CASSSSGTYTGELFF. The chain is built from TRBV27 and TRBJ2-2, with TRBD2 matching over 9 bases. The CDR3 has 15 residues. Per the germline V gene, CDR1 is MNHEY and CDR2 is SMNVEV (reference sequence). Germline trimming cut 4 bases from V and 3 bases from J; bases unmatched to any gene: 3.

In nucleotides, the CDR3 is TGTGCCAGCAGCTTACGGAGCGGGAGAGGGGGAGATACGCAGTATTTT. Encoded protein: CASSLRSGRGGDTQYF. This chain links TRBV7-3 with TRBJ2-3, with TRBD2 matching over 8 bases. This CDR3 region has 16 residues. J was trimmed by 5 bases and V by 2 bases; bases with no gene match: 9. Per germline, CDR1 SGHTA and CDR2 FQGTGA.

As DNA, the CDR3 is TGTGCCAGCAGCTTACTAGCGGGAGTCGGTGGGGTAGAGACCCAGTACTTC. This encodes CASSLLAGVGGVETQYF. This chain links TRBV7-2 with TRBJ2-5; 10 bases are a match to TRBD2. Germline V gene sequence: CDR1 SGHTA, CDR2 FQGNSA. This CDR3 has 17 residues. J was trimmed by 4 bases and V by 2 bases; bases with no gene match: 10.

This chain uses TRBV27 with TRBJ1-4; 7 bases align to TRBD1. After removal of 4 bases from V and 4 bases from J, the junction contained 9 bases not matched to a gene. The CDR3 loop spans 16 amino acids. Germline V lookup: CDR1 MNHEY, CDR2 SMNVEV (reference sequence). CDR3: CASSSRQGRNNEKLFF. The CDR3 DNA is TGTGCCAGCAGTTCCAGACAGGGCAGAAATAATGAAAAACTGTTTTTT. Combining the CDR3 with reference TRBV27 and TRBJ1-4 gives the whole variable domain EAQVTQNPRYLITVTGKKLTVTCSQNMNHEYMSWYRQDPGLGLRQIYYSMNVEVTDKGDVPEGYKVSRKEKRNFPLILESPSPNQTSLYFCASSSRQGRNNEKLFFGSGTQLSVL.

J is TRBJ2-7 and V is TRBV30, with TRBD2 matching over 9 bases. The V gene end was trimmed by 0 bases and the J gene end by 5 bases; junction bases not matched to a gene: 8. The CDR3 loop spans 15 amino acids. Germline CDR1 and CDR2: GTSNPN and SVGIG (reference sequence). DNA of the CDR3: TGTGCCTGGAGTGTGCTACTAGCGGGTCCCCACGAGCAGTACTTC. Its protein is CAWSVLLAGPHEQYF.

This rearrangement joins TRBV9 to TRBJ1-1; 10 nucleotides align to TRBD1. The trim removed 3 bases at V and 4 bases at J, leaving 6 bases unmatched. This CDR3 has 15 amino acids. CDR1 is SGDLS, CDR2 YYNGEE, per germline. CDR3 in amino acids: CASSAETGGITEAFF. CDR3 DNA sequence: TGTGCCAGCAGCGCTGAGACAGGGGGCATCACTGAAGCTTTCTTT.

The V call is TRBV4-3, the J call TRBJ2-7; 12 bases fit TRBD2. Germline CDR1 is LGHNA and CDR2 is YSLEER. The CDR3 has 16 residues. Trimming at V came to 4 bases and at J to 3 bases, leaving 7 bases not matched to a gene. CDR3 coding DNA: TGCGCCAGCAGCCGAACCGGGACTAGCGGGTACTACGAGCAGTACTTC. Translation: CASSRTGTSGYYEQYF.

V usage is TRBV4-2 and J usage is TRBJ2-5; 8 bases fit TRBD2. The CDR3 extends over 17 amino acids. From germline, CDR1 is LGHNA and CDR2 YNFKEQ. V trimming: 6 bases; J trimming: 7 bases; junction bases outside the gene matches: 19. CDR3 in amino acids: CASRSYREGSPWGTQYF. The CDR3 DNA reads TGTGCCAGCAGATCTTACCGGGAGGGGTCTCCCTGGGGGACCCAGTACTTC.

The chain uses TRBV25-1 and TRBJ1-6, with unresolved D. This CDR3 is built from 14 residues. CDR1 and CDR2 (germline): MGHDK, SYGVNS. Trimming removed 4 bases at V and 1 base at J, with 5 bases between. CDR3: CASSGPSYNSPLHF. CDR3 nucleotide sequence: TGTGCCAGCAGTGGTCCTTCCTATAATTCACCCCTCCACTTT.

The V gene is TRBV7-2, the J gene TRBJ1-1, with 8 positions matching TRBD1. CDR1 is SGHTA and CDR2 is FQGNSA in the germline V gene. Trimming took 3 bases from V and 14 from J; bases not matched to a gene: 14. This CDR3 comprises 14 residues. This chain's CDR3 is CASSFGGDRRNLFF. CDR3 nucleotides: TGTGCCAGCAGCTTTGGAGGGGACAGGAGAAACCTCTTCTTT.

The J gene is TRBJ2-7, the V gene TRBV9, with TRBD2 identical over 10 bases. Germline values: CDR1 SGDLS, CDR2 YYNGEE. This CDR3 has 16 residues. Trimming cost V 2 bases and J 3 bases; bases outside gene matches: 8. The CDR3 spells CASSVDSGGTFYEQYF. The CDR3 bases are TGTGCCAGCAGCGTGGATAGCGGGGGGACATTCTACGAGCAGTACTTC.

The V call is TRBV5-1, the J call TRBJ2-3; tentative D call: TRBD1 (5 bases). The V end lost 0 bases, the J end lost 2 bases, and 10 bases lay between the germline ends. CDR3 length: 15 amino acids. Germline V gene sequence: CDR1 SGHRS, CDR2 YFSETQ. In DNA form, the CDR3 reads TGCGCCAGCAGCTTGGTTACAGGACCCACAGATACGCAGTATTTT. It specifies CASSLVTGPTDTQYF.

The genes are TRBV19 and TRBJ1-5, with D possibly TRBD1 on 6 matching bases. The germline CDR1 and CDR2 sequences are LNHDA and SQIVND (reference sequence). With 3 bases removed from V and 0 bases from J, the gap between germline ends came to 9 bases. The CDR3 is 15 residues long. The CDR3 sequence is CASSMDSLSNQPQHF. The CDR3 nucleotides read TGTGCCAGTAGTATGGACAGTCTTAGCAATCAGCCCCAGCATTTT.

V usage is TRBV19 and J usage is TRBJ2-1, with 7 bases that match TRBD1. Germline loops: CDR1 LNHDA, CDR2 SQIVND (reference sequence). This CDR3 has 14 residues. Losses at the gene ends were 7 bases for V and 5 bases for J; bases not matched to a gene: 8. CDR3 nucleotide sequence: TGTGCCAGTAATGCAGGGGGTTTGGACAATGAGCAGTTCTTC. As protein: CASNAGGLDNEQFF.

The rearrangement uses TRBV7-3 and TRBJ2-5, with 9 nucleotides matching TRBD1. Trimming removed 5 bases from V and 2 bases from J; junction bases left unmatched: 6. From germline, CDR1 is SGHTA and CDR2 FQGTGA. This CDR3 has 15 amino acids. This CDR3 is CASSPGTGLQETQYF. The DNA of the CDR3 is TGTGCCAGCAGCCCCGGGACAGGGCTACAAGAGACCCAGTACTTC.